The T cell receptor (beta chain) described here comes from a study of post-analysis software for immune sequencing data. The CDR3 has 15 residues. Germline V gives CDR1 ENHRY, CDR2 SYGVKD. Trimming cost V 4 bases and J 3 bases; bases outside gene matches: 5. Regarding this clonotype: Antigen unknown.

Study-level points and caveats: TRBV5-6, TRBV5-1 and TRBV20-1 belonged to a set of five TRBV segments that were more frequent in patients than controls.

Prepared libraries of TCR beta cDNA carried unique molecular identifiers. TCRdb re-analysed the PCR reads in MiXCR, keeping a single row per CDR3 protein. Of 750,000 to 950,000 distinct CDR3 sequences detected, under 60% appear once; the ten largest clones hold 4.9%. Sequencing was carried out using blood. The chain links TRBV10-3 to TRBJ1-2; 10 positions match TRBD1. This clonotype originated in a girl aged 10-17 years with multiple sclerosis. CDR3 nucleotide sequence: TGTGCCATCAGTGTGGATGGACAGGGGGACTATGGCTACACCTTC. Translating gives CAISVDGQGDYGYTF.